Each of the 28 T cell receptor beta chains below was sequenced from the same sample in a study of graft-versus-host responses after intestinal transplantation. TCRdb's copy holds only in-frame clones and misses some; the assay was immunoSEQ multiplex PCR. The sample holds about 90,000 clones, approximately 94% seen once. The antigens these receptors bind are not known. The source material was unstimulated CD4+ T cells sorted from spleen or lymph node cells, sampled before transplant. The receptors here all came from a human donor who was the organ donor for an intestinal transplant.

The CDR3 sequence: CASSGTSGGLDTQYF. The CDR3 DNA sequence: TGTGCCAGCAGCGGGACTAGCGGGGGCCTAGATACGCAGTATTTT. The chain links TRBV6-5 to TRBJ2-3, with 14 bases aligning to TRBD2. After removal of 6 bases from V and 5 bases from J, the junction contained 4 bases not matched to a gene. The CDR3 length is 15 residues. The V gene's germline CDR1 is MNHEY and CDR2 SVGAGI.

The chain links TRBV7-6 to TRBJ2-2; D ambiguous. The V end lost 5 bases, the J end lost 6 bases, and 13 bases lay between the germline ends. This CDR3 is built from 14 residues. Germline V gives CDR1 SGHVS, CDR2 FNYEAQ. This CDR3 is CASSPARVPGELFF. DNA for the CDR3: TGTGCCAGCAGCCCGGCCCGGGTGCCCGGGGAGCTGTTTTTT.

The chain combines TRBV7-9 with TRBJ1-6, with a tentative D call TRBD1 (5 bases). The germline CDR1 and CDR2 sequences are SEHNR and FQNEAQ (reference sequence). This CDR3 has 15 residues. The germline V and J ends were trimmed by 5 bases and 8 bases, with 16 bases remaining between them. CDR3 DNA sequence: TGTGCCAGCAGCCCGACTTTTGGGGGTGATTCACCCCTCCACTTT. It translates to CASSPTFGGDSPLHF.

The genes are TRBV19 and TRBJ1-1; 9 bases agree with TRBD1. CDR1 LNHDA and CDR2 SQIVND come from the germline V gene (reference sequence). V dropped 0 bases and J dropped 5; count of bases not matched to a gene: 7. This CDR3 contains 16 residues. DNA for the CDR3: TGTGCCAGTAGTATAGAAAAAACAGGGGGCGGGACTGAAGCTTTCTTT. Residues: CASSIEKTGGGTEAFF.

V is TRBV2 and J is TRBJ1-5, with TRBD1 matching 7 bases. The CDR3 runs to 17 residues. The germline gives CDR1 SNHLY, CDR2 FYNNEI. J gave up 4 bases and V 5 bases, and 14 bases lay outside the gene matches. The CDR3 sequence is CASSSPGTAIQNQPQHF. The CDR3, as DNA: TGTGCCAGCAGTAGCCCCGGGACAGCGATCCAAAATCAGCCCCAGCATTTT.

The chain is built from TRBV2 and TRBJ2-7, with 7 bases aligning to TRBD1. The V gene end was trimmed by 1 base and the J gene end by 12 bases; junction bases not matched to a gene: 9. CDR3 length: 13 amino acids. From germline, CDR1 is SNHLY and CDR2 FYNNEI. CDR3 amino acids: CASSEGTGRGSYF. CDR3 sequence (DNA): TGTGCCAGCAGTGAAGGGACAGGCCGTGGGTCGTACTTC.

The CDR3 loop reads CASSQVRTGRPGGYTF. The CDR3 DNA sequence: TGCGCCAGCAGCCAAGTACGTACAGGCAGGCCGGGTGGCTACACCTTC. The V gene is TRBV4-1, the J gene TRBJ1-2, with D tentatively TRBD1 (5 bases). Germline V gene sequence: CDR1 MGHRA, CDR2 YSYEKL. The CDR3 is 16 residues long. The V end lost 1 base, the J end lost 7 bases, and 19 bases lay between the germline ends.

This rearrangement joins TRBV7-3 to TRBJ2-1; D perhaps matches TRBD2 (6 bases). CDR3 length: 16 residues. The germline gives CDR1 SGHTA, CDR2 FQGTGA. Trimming cost V 2 bases and J 6 bases, with 17 bases left between them. In DNA, the CDR3 is TGTGCCAGCAGCTTACTGGGGGGAGGCCTGGGCAATGAGCAGTTCTTC. It specifies CASSLLGGGLGNEQFF.

This rearrangement joins TRBV10-3 to TRBJ2-3; 8 nucleotides agree with TRBD2. The CDR3 totals 15 residues. The germline V gene has CDR1 ENHRY and CDR2 SYGVKD. V gave up 8 bases and J gave up 1 base; unmatched junction bases: 8. CDR3 sequence reads: CAIRKRGLGTDTQYF. The CDR3, as DNA: TGTGCCATCCGAAAGCGGGGGCTGGGCACAGATACGCAGTATTTT.

The chain joins TRBV30 to TRBJ1-6; TRBD1 matches at 11 bases. Looked up from germline, CDR1 is GTSNPN and CDR2 is SVGIG (reference sequence). V was pared by 4 bases and J by 9 bases, with 2 bases of the junction left unmatched. The CDR3 has 13 amino acids. The CDR3 DNA is TGTGCCTGGACCGGGACAGGGGGTTCACCCCTCCACTTT. It translates to CAWTGTGGSPLHF.

The V gene is TRBV30, the J gene TRBJ1-1; no firm D call. V was clipped by 3 bases and J by 6 bases, with 11 bases between them. The V gene's germline CDR1 is GTSNPN and CDR2 SVGIG (reference sequence). The CDR3 spans 12 residues. Written as DNA, the CDR3 is TGTGCCTGGAGCCCTCCCCCCTCTGAAGCTTTCTTT. Its translation: CAWSPPPSEAFF.

To note about this clone: This CDR3 is also generated by other DNA sequences in the sample. The chain links TRBV5-1 to TRBJ1-3; 8 bases are shared with TRBD1. V lost 4 bases to trimming and J lost 3 bases; unmatched junction nucleotides: 3. This CDR3 is 14 amino acids long. Germline CDR1 is SGHRS and CDR2 is YFSETQ. The CDR3 spells CASSPDRVGNTIYF. The CDR3 DNA is TGCGCCAGCAGCCCGGACAGGGTTGGAAACACCATATATTTT.

V gene TRBV10-3 combines with J gene TRBJ1-1, with a tentative D call TRBD1 (5 bases). Trimming took off 1 base at V and 6 bases at J, with 12 bases between the two ends. In germline, CDR1 is ENHRY, CDR2 SYGVKD. This CDR3 has 14 amino acids. The CDR3 DNA is TGTGCCATCAGTGAGTTAGTCCGGGGCGCTGAAGCTTTCTTT. Protein sequence: CAISELVRGAEAFF.

The rearrangement links TRBV4-3 to TRBJ2-1; 10 bases line up with TRBD2. The CDR3 runs 15 residues. The germline V gene encodes CDR1 LGHNA and CDR2 YSLEER. Losses at the gene ends were 4 bases for V and 9 bases for J; bases not matched to a gene: 9. CDR3 DNA: TGCGCCAGCAGCCCCAGCGGGGGGGCCGTCCCTGAGCAGTTCTTC. Its protein is CASSPSGGAVPEQFF.

This clone came up once. The rearrangement links TRBV11-3 to TRBJ2-7; TRBD1 aligns across 8 bases. Germline V gene sequence: CDR1 SGHNT, CDR2 YENEEA. V shed 3 bases, J shed 2 bases, and the junction held 9 bases outside the gene matches. The CDR3 consists of 16 residues. The CDR3 loop reads CASSLARTGHTYEQYF. The CDR3 DNA reads as TGTGCCAGCAGCTTGGCGAGGACAGGGCACACCTACGAGCAGTACTTC.

The J gene is TRBJ1-5, the V gene TRBV28; D unclear. CDR3 length equals 17 residues. The V gene lost 5 bases and the J gene lost 3 bases, with 20 bases spanning the gap. Germline-derived CDR1 and CDR2 are MDHEN and SYDVKM. Here the CDR3 reads CASSTSYPDGHNQPQHF. The DNA for the CDR3 is TGTGCCAGCAGTACTTCATACCCCGACGGTCACAATCAGCCCCAGCATTTT.

The gene calls are TRBV27 and TRBJ1-3; no clear D. This CDR3 is built from 14 residues. V lost 5 bases to trimming and J lost 1 base, with 9 bases between them. Per the germline V gene, CDR1 is MNHEY and CDR2 is SMNVEV (reference sequence). The CDR3 region is CASSPQVSGNTIYF. Here the CDR3 DNA reads TGTGCCAGCAGTCCTCAGGTTTCTGGAAACACCATATATTTT.

This chain uses TRBV6-4 with TRBJ2-1, with TRBD2 matching 8 bases. The CDR3 contains 16 residues. Germline trimming cut 0 bases from V and 4 bases from J; bases unmatched to any gene: 5. Germline lookup yields CDR1 MRHNA and CDR2 SNTAGT. In DNA form, the CDR3 reads TGTGCCAGCAGTGACTCCGGCGGGGGGCGTTACAATGAGCAGTTCTTC. This gives the protein CASSDSGGGRYNEQFF.

The J gene is TRBJ1-2, the V gene TRBV29-1, with 8 nucleotides matching TRBD1. The CDR3 loop spans 14 amino acids. CDR1 is SQVTM and CDR2 is ANQGSEA in the germline V gene. With V trimmed by 5 bases and J by 6 bases, 11 bases remained unmatched. In DNA form, the CDR3 reads TGCAGCGTTTCACAAGCAGGGGGCGCAAATGGCTACACCTTC. Protein: CSVSQAGGANGYTF.

The chain's CDR3 is CASSLLTGGDNSPLHF. The CDR3 nucleotides read TGCGCCAGCAGCTTGTTGACAGGGGGCGATAATTCACCCCTCCACTTT. This rearrangement joins TRBV5-1 to TRBJ1-6, with TRBD1 matching 10 bases. The CDR3 has 16 amino acids. J lost 5 bases, V lost 1 base, and 3 bases had no gene match. CDR1 and CDR2 (germline): SGHRS, YFSETQ.

J is TRBJ2-7 and V is TRBV2; 11 nucleotides agree with TRBD1. The CDR3 extends over 14 amino acids. The germline V gene has CDR1 SNHLY and CDR2 FYNNEI. V trimming: 5 bases; J trimming: 2 bases; junction bases outside the gene matches: 2. The CDR3 nucleotides are TGTGCCAGCAGTCCGGGACAGGGGGCCTACGAGCAGTACTTC. This translates into CASSPGQGAYEQYF.

The J gene is TRBJ2-1, the V gene TRBV5-6, with D tentatively TRBD2 (6 bases). V was clipped by 3 bases and J by 3 bases, with 16 bases between them. In germline, CDR1 is SGHDT, CDR2 YYEEEE. The CDR3 runs to 16 residues. CDR3 DNA sequence: TGTGCCAGCAGCTACGGCGGGAACGACTACTACAATGAGCAGTTCTTC. It translates to CASSYGGNDYYNEQFF.

This clone was seen more than once but under ten times. This chain links TRBV9 with TRBJ1-1, with D hard to call. V lost 3 bases and J lost 4, with 10 bases in between. This CDR3 has 13 residues. Per the germline V gene, CDR1 is SGDLS and CDR2 is YYNGEE. In nucleotides, the CDR3 is TGTGCCAGCAGCGCCTGGGAGGTCACTGAAGCTTTCTTT. Translating gives CASSAWEVTEAFF. The full variable domain, completed using reference TRBV9 and TRBJ1-1, is DSGVTQTPKHLITATGQRVTLRCSPRSGDLSVYWYQQSLDQGLQFLIQYYNGEERAKGNILERFSAQQFPDLHSELNLSSLELGDSALYFCASSAWEVTEAFFGQGTRLTVV.

The chain employs TRBV28 and TRBJ2-5, with D maybe TRBD2 (6 bases). This CDR3 region has 14 residues. Trimming stripped 4 bases from V and 4 bases from J, with 13 bases between. Per germline, CDR1 MDHEN and CDR2 SYDVKM. The CDR3 DNA reads TGTGCCAGCAGTTCCTACCGACTAGGAGAGACCCAGTACTTC. Amino acids: CASSSYRLGETQYF.

The genes are TRBV28 and TRBJ1-4, with 8 positions matching TRBD1. Germline trimming cut 5 bases from V and 1 base from J; bases unmatched to any gene: 9. The CDR3 is 17 residues long. CDR1 and CDR2 from the germline V gene are MDHEN and SYDVKM. In DNA, the CDR3 is TGTGCCAGCAGTGGGGACAGGCCCAGCTTAACTAATGAAAAACTGTTTTTT. As protein: CASSGDRPSLTNEKLFF. Complete variable domain (other parts from reference TRBV28 and TRBJ1-4): DVKVTQSSRYLVKRTGEKVFLECVQDMDHENMFWYRQDPGLGLRLIYFSYDVKMKEKGDIPEGYSVSREKKERFSLILESASTNQTSMYLCASSGDRPSLTNEKLFFGSGTQLSVL.

This clone appeared once. The J gene is TRBJ1-6, the V gene TRBV4-1; D is unresolved. CDR1 MGHRA and CDR2 YSYEKL come from the germline V gene. The CDR3 loop spans 15 amino acids. The ends were cut back, 0 bases at V and 10 bases at J, with 13 bases in the middle. The chain's CDR3 is CASSQEWSLASPLHF. The CDR3 DNA is TGCGCCAGCAGCCAAGAATGGTCTCTAGCCTCACCCCTCCACTTT.

This chain uses TRBV6-5 with TRBJ2-5; weak D call: TRBD1 (5 bases). The CDR3 contains 15 residues. Germline CDR1 reads MNHEY; CDR2 reads SVGAGI. V was shortened by 5 bases and J by 5 bases, with 18 bases between the two germline ends. The CDR3 nucleotides read TGTGCCAGCAGTAGGGGTAAACCTGACGTGGAGACCCAGTACTTC. Protein: CASSRGKPDVETQYF.

The genes are TRBV28 and TRBJ2-2, with D unclear. In germline, CDR1 is MDHEN, CDR2 SYDVKM. V dropped 2 bases and J dropped 2 bases, with 6 bases sitting between them. This CDR3 is built from 14 residues. CDR3 DNA sequence: TGTGCCAGCAGTTTACGGGCCAACACCGGGGAGCTGTTTTTT. It yields the protein CASSLRANTGELFF.